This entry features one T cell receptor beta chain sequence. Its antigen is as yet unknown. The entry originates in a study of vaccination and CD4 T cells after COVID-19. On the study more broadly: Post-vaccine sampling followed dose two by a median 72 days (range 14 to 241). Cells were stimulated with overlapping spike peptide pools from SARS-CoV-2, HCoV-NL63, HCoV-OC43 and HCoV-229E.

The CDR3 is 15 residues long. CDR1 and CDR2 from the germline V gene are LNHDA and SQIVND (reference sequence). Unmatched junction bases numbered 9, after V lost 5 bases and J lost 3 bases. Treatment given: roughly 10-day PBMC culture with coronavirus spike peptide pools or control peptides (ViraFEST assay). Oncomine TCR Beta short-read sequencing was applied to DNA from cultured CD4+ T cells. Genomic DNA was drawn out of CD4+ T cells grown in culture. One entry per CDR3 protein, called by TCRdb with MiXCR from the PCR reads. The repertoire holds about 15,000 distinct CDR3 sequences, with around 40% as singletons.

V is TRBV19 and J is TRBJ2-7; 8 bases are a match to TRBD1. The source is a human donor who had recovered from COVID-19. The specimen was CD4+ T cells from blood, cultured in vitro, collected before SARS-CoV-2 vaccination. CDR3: CASSPSPGQVYEQYF. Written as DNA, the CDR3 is TGTGCCAGTAGTCCCTCTCCGGGACAGGTCTACGAGCAGTACTTC.